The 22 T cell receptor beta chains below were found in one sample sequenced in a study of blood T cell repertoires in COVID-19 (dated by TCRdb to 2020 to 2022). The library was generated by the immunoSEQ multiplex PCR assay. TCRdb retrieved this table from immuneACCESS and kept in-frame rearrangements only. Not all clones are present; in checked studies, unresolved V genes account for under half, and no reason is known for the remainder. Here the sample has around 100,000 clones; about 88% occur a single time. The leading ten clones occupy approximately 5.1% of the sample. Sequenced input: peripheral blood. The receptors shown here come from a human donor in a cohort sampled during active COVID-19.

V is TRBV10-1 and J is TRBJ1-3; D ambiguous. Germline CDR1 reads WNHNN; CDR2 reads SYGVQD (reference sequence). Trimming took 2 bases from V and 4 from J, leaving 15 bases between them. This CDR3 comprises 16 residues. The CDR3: CASSEDFPGVGNTIYF. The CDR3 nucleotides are TGCGCCAGCAGTGAGGATTTTCCGGGAGTAGGAAACACCATATATTTT.

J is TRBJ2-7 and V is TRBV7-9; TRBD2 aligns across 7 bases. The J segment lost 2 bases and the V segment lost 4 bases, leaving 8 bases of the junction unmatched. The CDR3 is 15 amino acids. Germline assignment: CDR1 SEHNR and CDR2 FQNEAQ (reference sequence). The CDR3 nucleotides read TGTGCCAGCAGCTCACCGGGACTAAGGACCTACGAGCAGTACTTC. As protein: CASSSPGLRTYEQYF.

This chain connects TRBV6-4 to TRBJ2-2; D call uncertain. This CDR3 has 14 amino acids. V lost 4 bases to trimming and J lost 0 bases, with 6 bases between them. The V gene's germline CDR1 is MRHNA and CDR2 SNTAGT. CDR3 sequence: CASSVSANTGELFF. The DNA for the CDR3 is TGTGCCAGCAGTGTCAGCGCGAACACCGGGGAGCTGTTTTTT.

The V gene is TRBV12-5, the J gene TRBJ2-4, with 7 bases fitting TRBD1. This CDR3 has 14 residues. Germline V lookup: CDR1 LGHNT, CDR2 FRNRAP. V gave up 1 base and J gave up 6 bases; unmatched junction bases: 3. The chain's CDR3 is CASGLGDSRNIQYF. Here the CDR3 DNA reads TGTGCTAGTGGTTTGGGGGACAGTAGAAACATTCAGTACTTC.

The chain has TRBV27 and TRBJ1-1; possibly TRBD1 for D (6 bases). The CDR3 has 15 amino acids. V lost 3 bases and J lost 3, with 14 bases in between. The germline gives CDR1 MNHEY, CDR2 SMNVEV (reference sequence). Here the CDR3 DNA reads TGTGCCAGCAGTTTCCAAGGCAGGGGCGACACTGAAGCTTTCTTT. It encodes CASSFQGRGDTEAFF.

CDR3 DNA sequence: TGCGCCAGCAGCCAACCCCCAGGCGAGGGCGGTGAGCAGTTCTTC. Translating it yields CASSQPPGEGGEQFF. This chain uses TRBV4-1 with TRBJ2-1; D possibly corresponds to TRBD2 (5 bases). The CDR3 totals 15 residues. The V end was cut by 2 bases, the J end by 9 bases, with 17 bases between. The germline gives CDR1 MGHRA, CDR2 YSYEKL.

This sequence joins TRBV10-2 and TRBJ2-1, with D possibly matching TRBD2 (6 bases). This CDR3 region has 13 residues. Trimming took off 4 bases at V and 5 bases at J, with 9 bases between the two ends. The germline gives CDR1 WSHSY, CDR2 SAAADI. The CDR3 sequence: CASSGWRDNEQFF. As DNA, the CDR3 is TGCGCCAGCAGTGGGTGGAGGGACAATGAGCAGTTCTTC.

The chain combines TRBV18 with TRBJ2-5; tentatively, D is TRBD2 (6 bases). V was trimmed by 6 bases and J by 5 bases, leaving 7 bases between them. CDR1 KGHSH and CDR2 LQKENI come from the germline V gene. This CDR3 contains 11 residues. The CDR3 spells CASSAGETQYF. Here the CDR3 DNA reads TGTGCCAGCTCGGCGGGGGAGACCCAGTACTTC.

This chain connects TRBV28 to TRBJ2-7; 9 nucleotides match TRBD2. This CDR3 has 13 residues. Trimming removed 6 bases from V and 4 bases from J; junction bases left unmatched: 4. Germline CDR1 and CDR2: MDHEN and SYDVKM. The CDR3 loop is CASRPSGTYEQYF. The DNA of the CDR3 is TGTGCCAGCAGACCTAGCGGGACTTACGAGCAGTACTTC.

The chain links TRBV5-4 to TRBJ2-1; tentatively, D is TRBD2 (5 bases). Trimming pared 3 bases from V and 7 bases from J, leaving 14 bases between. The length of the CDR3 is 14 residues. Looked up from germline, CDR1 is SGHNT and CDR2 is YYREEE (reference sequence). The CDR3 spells CASSYRGVVNEQFF. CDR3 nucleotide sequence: TGTGCCAGCAGCTACCGGGGAGTGGTAAATGAGCAGTTCTTC.

CDR3 sequence: CASSYSWDLANYGYTF. The CDR3 coding sequence is TGTGCCAGCAGTTACTCCTGGGACTTAGCTAACTATGGCTACACCTTC. This chain connects TRBV6-6 to TRBJ1-2; possible D gene TRBD1, 5 bases. Germline CDR1 is MNHNY and CDR2 is SVGAGI (reference sequence). Trimming cost V 0 bases and J 0 bases, with 11 bases left between them. This CDR3 has 16 amino acids.

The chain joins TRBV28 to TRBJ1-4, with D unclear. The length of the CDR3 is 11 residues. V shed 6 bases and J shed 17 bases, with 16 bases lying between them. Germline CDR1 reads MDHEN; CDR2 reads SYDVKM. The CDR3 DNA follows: TGTGCCAGCAGCCATGACGAGGTCCAATTTTTT. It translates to CASSHDEVQFF.

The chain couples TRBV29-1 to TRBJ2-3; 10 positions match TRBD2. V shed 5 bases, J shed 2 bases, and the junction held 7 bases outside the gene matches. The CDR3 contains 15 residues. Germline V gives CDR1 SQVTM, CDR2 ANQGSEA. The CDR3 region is CSVLLAGRSTDTQYF. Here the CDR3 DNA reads TGCAGCGTTTTACTAGCGGGGCGCTCCACAGATACGCAGTATTTT.

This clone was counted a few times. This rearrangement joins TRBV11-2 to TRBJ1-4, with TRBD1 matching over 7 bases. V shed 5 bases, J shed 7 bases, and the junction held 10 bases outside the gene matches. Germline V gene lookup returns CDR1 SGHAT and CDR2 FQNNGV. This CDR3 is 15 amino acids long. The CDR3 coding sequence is TGTGCCAGCAGCAGGGGACAGAGCGAGACTGAAAAACTGTTTTTT. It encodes CASSRGQSETEKLFF.

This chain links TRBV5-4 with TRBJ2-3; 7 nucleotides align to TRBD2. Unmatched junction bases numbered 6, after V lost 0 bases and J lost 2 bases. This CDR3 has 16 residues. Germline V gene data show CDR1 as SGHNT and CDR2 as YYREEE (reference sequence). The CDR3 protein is CASSLATGGPTDTQYF. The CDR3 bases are TGTGCCAGCAGCTTGGCGACGGGGGGACCCACAGATACGCAGTATTTT.

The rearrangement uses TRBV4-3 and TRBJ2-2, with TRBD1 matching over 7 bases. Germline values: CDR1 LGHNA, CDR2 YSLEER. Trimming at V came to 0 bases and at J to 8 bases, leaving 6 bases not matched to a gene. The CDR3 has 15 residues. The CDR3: CASSQDEGAPGELFF. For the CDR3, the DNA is TGCGCCAGCAGCCAAGATGAGGGGGCGCCGGGGGAGCTGTTTTTT.

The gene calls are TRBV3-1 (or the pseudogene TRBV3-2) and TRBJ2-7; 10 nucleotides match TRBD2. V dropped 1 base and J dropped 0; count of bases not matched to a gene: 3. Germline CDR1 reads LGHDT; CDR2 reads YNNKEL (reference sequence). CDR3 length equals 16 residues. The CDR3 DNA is TGTGCCAGCAGCCAAGCGTTAGCGGGGGGCTCCTACGAGCAGTACTTC. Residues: CASSQALAGGSYEQYF.

CDR3 residues: CASSPTSQGWAFF. The CDR3 DNA reads as TGTGCCAGCAGCCCCACTAGCCAGGGATGGGCTTTCTTT. The V call is TRBV11-3, the J call TRBJ1-1, with D possibly TRBD1 on 5 matching bases. This CDR3 has 13 amino acids. Germline values: CDR1 SGHNT, CDR2 YENEEA. V lost 5 bases and J 11 bases, leaving 18 bases between the germline ends.

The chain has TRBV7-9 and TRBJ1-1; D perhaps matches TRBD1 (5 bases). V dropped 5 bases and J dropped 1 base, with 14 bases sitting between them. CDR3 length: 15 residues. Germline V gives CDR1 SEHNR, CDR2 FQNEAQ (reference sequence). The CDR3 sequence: CASSQGVWENTEAFF. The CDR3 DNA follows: TGTGCCAGCAGCCAGGGCGTGTGGGAGAACACTGAAGCTTTCTTT. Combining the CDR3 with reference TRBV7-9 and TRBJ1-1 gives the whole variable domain DTGVSQNPRHKITKRGQNVTFRCDPISEHNRLYWYRQTLGQGPEFLTYFQNEAQLEKSRLLSDRFSAERPKGSFSTLEIQRTEQGDSAMYLCASSQGVWENTEAFFGQGTRLTVV.

The CDR3 DNA sequence: TGTGCCAGCAGCGGGACAGGATATAACTATGGCTACACCTTC. This translates into CASSGTGYNYGYTF. This chain joins TRBV11-2 and TRBJ1-2, with 8 bases that match TRBD1. The CDR3 is 14 amino acids. Looked up from germline, CDR1 is SGHAT and CDR2 is FQNNGV. The ends lost 5 bases at V and 1 base at J; junction bases unmatched: 3.

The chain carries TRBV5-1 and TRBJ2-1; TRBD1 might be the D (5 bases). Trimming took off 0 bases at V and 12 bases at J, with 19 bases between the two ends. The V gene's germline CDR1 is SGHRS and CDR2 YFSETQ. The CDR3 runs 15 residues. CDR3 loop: CASSLVFAAGQGQFF. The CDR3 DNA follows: TGCGCCAGCAGCTTGGTCTTCGCAGCCGGACAAGGGCAGTTCTTC.

The CDR3 sequence: CASSHGLAGRGGEQYF. The DNA of the CDR3 is TGTGCCAGCAGCCACGGACTAGCGGGGAGAGGCGGGGAGCAGTACTTC. The chain links TRBV3-1 (or the pseudogene TRBV3-2) to TRBJ2-7, with 12 bases identical to TRBD2. This CDR3 is 16 amino acids long. Germline V gene sequence: CDR1 LGHDT, CDR2 YNNKEL (reference sequence). V gave up 3 bases and J gave up 7 bases; unmatched junction bases: 10.